The next 13 T cell receptor beta chains were all read from a single sample in a study of Ad26.COV2.S vaccination and SARS-CoV-2 variants (dated by TCRdb to the early 2020s). Libraries came from the immunoSEQ multiplex PCR assay. Held by TCRdb, this immuneACCESS table contains in-frame sequences only and omits some clones. Under half of the omission traces to an unresolved V gene where checked; the cause of the rest is unknown. Counted in this sample were fewer than 900,000 clones; 80% to 90% of them appeared once. The top ten clones comprise nearly 1.5% of the sample. Sample treatment or condition, as interpreted from the label and publication: over 15 received Ad26.COV2.S at low or high dose, single or two shots; about five received placebo; per-sample allocation not given. For vaccine and placebo recipients, repertoires were sequenced using samples collected on day 63 after the first injection.

Material: peripheral blood, obtained in a trial of Ad26.COV2.S vaccine versus placebo. The receptors here all came from a person between 18 and 59 years old who received the Ad26.COV2.S COVID-19 vaccine or a placebo.

Only one count was recorded for this clone. This chain joins TRBV29-1 and TRBJ2-5; 7 bases match TRBD2. Germline assignment: CDR1 SQVTM and CDR2 ANQGSEA. The CDR3 spans 12 residues. With V trimmed by 4 bases and J by 5 bases, 4 bases remained unmatched. The CDR3 protein is CSVVGREETQYF. Here the CDR3 DNA reads TGCAGCGTTGTAGGGAGGGAGGAGACCCAGTACTTC.

The sample holds a few counts of this clone. The chain couples TRBV10-1 to TRBJ1-1, with D tentatively TRBD1 (5 bases). The V gene lost 7 bases and the J gene lost 2 bases, with 11 bases spanning the gap. The CDR3 runs to 13 residues. Germline lookup yields CDR1 WNHNN and CDR2 SYGVQD (reference sequence). CDR3 nucleotide sequence: TGCGCCAGCAACGGGACGGACAACACTGAAGCTTTCTTT. Its translation is CASNGTDNTEAFF.

The chain links TRBV7-2 to TRBJ2-5; possibly TRBD2 for D (5 bases). Trimming left V 2 bases short and J 7 bases short, with 14 bases between. In germline, CDR1 is SGHTA, CDR2 FQGNSA. The CDR3 has 14 residues. CDR3 DNA sequence: TGTGCCAGCAGCTTAACAAGCGGTTACGGGACCCAGTACTTC. This sequence encodes CASSLTSGYGTQYF.

This chain links TRBV6-2 or TRBV6-3 with TRBJ2-7, with a possible D match to TRBD2 (6 bases). Deletions cut 2 bases from V and 4 bases from J, with 24 bases between. This CDR3 region has 18 residues. The V gene's germline CDR1 is MNHEY and CDR2 SVGEGT. CDR3 sequence (DNA): TGTGCCAGCAGTTACATCCGGCCGATGACTAGATATGGGTACGAGCAGTACTTC. This sequence encodes CASSYIRPMTRYGYEQYF.

V is TRBV11-2 and J is TRBJ2-1, with 9 bases that match TRBD2. CDR3 length: 16 residues. Losses at the gene ends were 5 bases for V and 3 bases for J; bases not matched to a gene: 8. From germline, CDR1 is SGHAT and CDR2 FQNNGV. Here the CDR3 DNA reads TGTGCCAGCAGCCCCCCTCTAGCGGGACTCTACAATGAGCAGTTCTTC. This gives the protein CASSPPLAGLYNEQFF.

This clone has only one observation. The V gene is TRBV21-1, the J gene TRBJ1-2; TRBD1, as called in the table, went unchecked against the DNA. TRBV21-1 is a known pseudogene. This CDR3 is built from 12 residues. CDR3 protein: CASSSQGSGYTF. The CDR3 DNA reads TGTGCCAGCAGCTCGCAGGGTAGTGGCTACACCTTC.

This chain links TRBV12-3 or TRBV12-4 with TRBJ2-3; D ambiguous. CDR3 length equals 12 residues. The V gene lost 3 bases and the J gene lost 4 bases, with 5 bases spanning the gap. Here the CDR3 reads CASSFGSDTQYF. The CDR3 bases are TGTGCCAGCAGTTTCGGCTCAGATACGCAGTATTTT.

In DNA form, the CDR3 reads TGTGCCAGTAGTATAGCAGGAGGGGGGCGTTACAATGAGCAGTTCTTC. Translation gives CASSIAGGGRYNEQFF. The chain recombines TRBV19 with TRBJ2-1; D is tentatively TRBD1 or TRBD2 (6 bases each). The CDR3 covers 16 residues. V was trimmed by 1 base and J by 4 bases, leaving 14 bases between them. CDR1 is LNHDA and CDR2 is SQIVND in the germline V gene (reference sequence).

This clone was seen only once. This chain joins TRBV29-1 and TRBJ2-3, with 13 bases lining up with TRBD2. The CDR3 has 18 amino acids. Germline V CDR1 and CDR2: SQVTM, ANQGSEA. V shed 1 base, J shed 0 bases, and the junction held 7 bases outside the gene matches. The CDR3 reads CSVEGQGLAGVSTDTQYF. The CDR3 DNA is TGCAGCGTTGAAGGCCAAGGACTAGCGGGAGTCAGCACAGATACGCAGTATTTT.

This clone was observed a single time. The gene calls are TRBV3-1 (or the pseudogene TRBV3-2) and TRBJ2-1, with TRBD2 matching 9 bases. Trimming removed 1 base from V and 2 bases from J; junction bases left unmatched: 6. This CDR3 comprises 17 residues. In germline, CDR1 is LGHDT, CDR2 YNNKEL (reference sequence). The CDR3 DNA reads TGTGCCAGCAGCCAAGTGTTCGGGACTAGCCCCTACAATGAGCAGTTCTTC. It translates to CASSQVFGTSPYNEQFF.

The rearrangement uses TRBV29-1 and TRBJ1-1; D not certain. Germline-derived CDR1 and CDR2 are SQVTM and ANQGSEA. This CDR3 contains 10 residues. Trimming removed 7 bases at V and 8 bases at J, with 11 bases between. The CDR3 spells CSAGGREAFF. The CDR3 DNA reads as TGCAGCGCTGGTGGGCGGGAAGCTTTCTTT.

This clone has more than one count but fewer than ten. V gene TRBV11-1 combines with J gene TRBJ1-3, with D possibly being TRBD1 (6 bases). V dropped 5 bases and J dropped 2 bases, with 7 bases sitting between them. From germline, CDR1 is SGHAT and CDR2 FQDESV (reference sequence). This CDR3 region has 13 residues. Here the CDR3 DNA reads TGTGCCAGCAGCCGGACAGCTGGAAACACCATATATTTT. The encoded protein is CASSRTAGNTIYF.

The chain uses TRBV18 and TRBJ1-1; unclear D gene. With 4 bases removed from V and 0 bases from J, the gap between germline ends came to 9 bases. The CDR3 totals 14 residues. Germline values: CDR1 KGHSH, CDR2 LQKENI. The CDR3 loop reads CASSQSNMNTEAFF. Here the CDR3 DNA reads TGTGCCAGCTCACAGAGTAACATGAACACTGAAGCTTTCTTT.